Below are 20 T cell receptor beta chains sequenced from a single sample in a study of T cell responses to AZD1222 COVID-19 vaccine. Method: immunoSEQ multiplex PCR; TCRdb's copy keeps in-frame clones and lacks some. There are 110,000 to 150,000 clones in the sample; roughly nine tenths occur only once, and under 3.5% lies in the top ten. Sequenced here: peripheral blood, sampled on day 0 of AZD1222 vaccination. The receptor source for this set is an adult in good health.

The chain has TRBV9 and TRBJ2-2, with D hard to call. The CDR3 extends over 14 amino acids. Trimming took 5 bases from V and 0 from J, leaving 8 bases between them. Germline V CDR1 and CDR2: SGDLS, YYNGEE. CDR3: CASSQLANTGELFF. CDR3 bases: TGTGCCAGCAGTCAACTCGCGAACACCGGGGAGCTGTTTTTT.

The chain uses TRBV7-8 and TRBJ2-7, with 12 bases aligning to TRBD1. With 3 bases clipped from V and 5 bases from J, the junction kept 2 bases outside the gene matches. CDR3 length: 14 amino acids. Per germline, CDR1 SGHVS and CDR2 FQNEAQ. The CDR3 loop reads CASSFGTGGNEQYF. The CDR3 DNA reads TGTGCCAGCAGCTTCGGGACAGGGGGCAACGAGCAGTACTTC.

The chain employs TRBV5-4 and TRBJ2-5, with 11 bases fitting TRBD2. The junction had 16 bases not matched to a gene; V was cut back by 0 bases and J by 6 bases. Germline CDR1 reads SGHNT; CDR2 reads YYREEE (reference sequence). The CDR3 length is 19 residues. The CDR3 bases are TGTGCCAGCAGCTTGGCTAGTAGCGGGGGGGTTTATTCCATTAAGACCCAGTACTTC. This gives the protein CASSLASSGGVYSIKTQYF.

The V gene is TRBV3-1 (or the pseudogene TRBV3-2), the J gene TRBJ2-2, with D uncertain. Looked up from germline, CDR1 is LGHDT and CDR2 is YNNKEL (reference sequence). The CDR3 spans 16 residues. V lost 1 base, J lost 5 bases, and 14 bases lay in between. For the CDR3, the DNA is TGTGCCAGCAGCCAAGCCGCCTATCGTGGGACCGGGGAGCTGTTTTTT. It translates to CASSQAAYRGTGELFF.

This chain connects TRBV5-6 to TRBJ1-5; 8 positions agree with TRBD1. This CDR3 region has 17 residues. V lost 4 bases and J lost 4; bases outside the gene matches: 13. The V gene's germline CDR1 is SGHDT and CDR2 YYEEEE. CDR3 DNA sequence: TGTGCCAGCAGCCTGTCAGGGGGCGCGCTATGGAATCAGCCCCAGCATTTT. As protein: CASSLSGGALWNQPQHF.

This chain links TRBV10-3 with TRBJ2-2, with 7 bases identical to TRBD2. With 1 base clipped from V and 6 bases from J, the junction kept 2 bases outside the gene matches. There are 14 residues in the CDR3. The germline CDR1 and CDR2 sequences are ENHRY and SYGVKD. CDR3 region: CAISELGLPGELFF. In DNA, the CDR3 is TGTGCCATCAGTGAGTTGGGACTACCCGGGGAGCTGTTTTTT.

DNA for the CDR3: TGTGCCAGTAGTCCCAAGGGCAAGGCGGTATGGAGCTACACCTTC. It translates to CASSPKGKAVWSYTF. The chain links TRBV19 to TRBJ1-2; no clear D. Germline V gives CDR1 LNHDA, CDR2 SQIVND (reference sequence). Trimming cost V 5 bases and J 9 bases, with 22 bases left between them. The CDR3 sequence is 15 residues long.

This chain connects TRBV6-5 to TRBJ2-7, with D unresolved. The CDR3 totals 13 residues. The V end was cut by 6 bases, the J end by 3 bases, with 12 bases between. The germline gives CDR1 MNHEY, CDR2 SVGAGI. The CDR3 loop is CASRAGPLYEQYF. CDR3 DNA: TGTGCCAGCAGAGCCGGGCCCCTCTACGAGCAGTACTTC.

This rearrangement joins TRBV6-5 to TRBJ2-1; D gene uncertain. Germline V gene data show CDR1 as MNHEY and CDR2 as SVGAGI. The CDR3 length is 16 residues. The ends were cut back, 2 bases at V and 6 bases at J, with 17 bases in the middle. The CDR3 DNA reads TGTGCCAGCAGTTACGCACACGACTTCCCCTTCAATGAGCAGTTCTTC. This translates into CASSYAHDFPFNEQFF.

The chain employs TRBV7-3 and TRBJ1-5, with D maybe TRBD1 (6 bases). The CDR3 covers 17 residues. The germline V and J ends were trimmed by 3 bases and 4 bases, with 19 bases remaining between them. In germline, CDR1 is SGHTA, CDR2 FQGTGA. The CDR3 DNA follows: TGTGCCAGCAGCTTCTGGACACCCGGGACACTTAATCAGCCCCAGCATTTT. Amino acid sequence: CASSFWTPGTLNQPQHF.

The CDR3 nucleotides read TGTGCCAGCAGTTGGGCGACACCCCGGAGGGCGGAGCAGTACTTC. Amino acids: CASSWATPRRAEQYF. V gene TRBV6-2 or TRBV6-3 combines with J gene TRBJ2-7; D is possibly TRBD2 (6 bases). V lost 4 bases and J 7 bases, leaving 20 bases between the germline ends. Germline CDR1 and CDR2: MNHEY and SVGEGT. The CDR3 is 15 amino acids.

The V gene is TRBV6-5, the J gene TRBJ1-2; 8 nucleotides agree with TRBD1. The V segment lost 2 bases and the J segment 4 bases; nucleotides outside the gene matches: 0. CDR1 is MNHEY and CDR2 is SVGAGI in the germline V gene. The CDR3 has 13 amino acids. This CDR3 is CASSYQGAYGYTF. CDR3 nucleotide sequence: TGTGCCAGCAGTTACCAGGGGGCCTATGGCTACACCTTC.

In DNA form, the CDR3 reads TGTGCCAGCAGCTTATCCAGGGGCTCCTATAATTCACCCCTCCACTTT. Its protein product is CASSLSRGSYNSPLHF. This rearrangement joins TRBV5-5 to TRBJ1-6; tentative D call: TRBD1 (6 bases). Trimming stripped 2 bases from V and 0 bases from J, with 9 bases between. The CDR3 loop spans 16 amino acids. The V gene's germline CDR1 is SGHKS and CDR2 YYEKEE (reference sequence).

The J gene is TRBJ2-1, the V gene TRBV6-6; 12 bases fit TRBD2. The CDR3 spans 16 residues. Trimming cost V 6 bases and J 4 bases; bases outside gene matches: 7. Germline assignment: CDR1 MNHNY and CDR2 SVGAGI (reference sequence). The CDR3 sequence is CASSNTGTSGYNEQFF. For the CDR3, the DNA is TGTGCCAGCAGCAATACCGGGACTAGCGGGTACAATGAGCAGTTCTTC.

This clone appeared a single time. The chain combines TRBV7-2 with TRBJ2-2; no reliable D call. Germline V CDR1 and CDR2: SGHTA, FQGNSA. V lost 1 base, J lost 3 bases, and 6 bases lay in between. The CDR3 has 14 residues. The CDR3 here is CASSLVPDTGELFF. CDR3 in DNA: TGTGCCAGCAGCTTAGTCCCGGACACCGGGGAGCTGTTTTTT. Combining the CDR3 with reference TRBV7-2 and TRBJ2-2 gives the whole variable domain GAGVSQSPSNKVTEKGKDVELRCDPISGHTALYWYRQSLGQGLEFLIYFQGNSAPDKSGLPSDRFSAERTGGSVSTLTIQRTQQEDSAVYLCASSLVPDTGELFFGEGSRLTVL.

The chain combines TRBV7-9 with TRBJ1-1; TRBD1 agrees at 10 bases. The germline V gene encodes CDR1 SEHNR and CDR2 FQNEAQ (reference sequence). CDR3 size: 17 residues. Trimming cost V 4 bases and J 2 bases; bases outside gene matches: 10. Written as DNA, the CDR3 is TGTGCCAGCAGCTGGCCTCCGGGACAGGGGCCTAACACTGAAGCTTTCTTT. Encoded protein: CASSWPPGQGPNTEAFF.

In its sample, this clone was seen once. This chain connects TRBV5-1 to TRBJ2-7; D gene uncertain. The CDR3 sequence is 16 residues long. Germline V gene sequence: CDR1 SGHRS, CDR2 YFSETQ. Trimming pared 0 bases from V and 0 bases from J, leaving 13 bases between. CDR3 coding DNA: TGCGCCAGCAGCTTGGTTAGGGCCGACCCCTCCTACGAGCAGTACTTC. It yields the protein CASSLVRADPSYEQYF. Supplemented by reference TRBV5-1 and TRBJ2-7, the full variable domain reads KAGVTQTPRYLIKTRGQQVTLSCSPISGHRSVSWYQQTPGQGLQFLFEYFSETQRNKGNFPGRFSGRQFSNSRSEMNVSTLELGDSALYLCASSLVRADPSYEQYFGPGTRLTVT.

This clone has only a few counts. The CDR3 region is CAISEDNTSGNTIYF. CDR3 DNA sequence: TGTGCCATCAGTGAGGACAACACTTCTGGAAACACCATATATTTT. The genes are TRBV10-3 and TRBJ1-3, with unresolved D. The CDR3 has 15 residues. Germline V CDR1 and CDR2: ENHRY, SYGVKD. V was pared by 2 bases and J by 1 base, with 9 bases between.

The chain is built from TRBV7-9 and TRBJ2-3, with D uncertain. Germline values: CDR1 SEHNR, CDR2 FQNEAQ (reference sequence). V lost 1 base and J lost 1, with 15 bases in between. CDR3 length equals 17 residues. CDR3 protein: CASSLGVMSLGTDTQYF. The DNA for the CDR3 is TGTGCCAGCAGCTTAGGAGTTATGAGCTTGGGCACAGATACGCAGTATTTT.

DNA for the CDR3: TGTGCCAGCTCACCCCCGGGCCGGGACGGAGCTTTCTTT. The encoded protein is CASSPPGRDGAFF. This chain connects TRBV18 to TRBJ1-1, with a tentative D call TRBD1 (5 bases). CDR3 length: 13 amino acids. Trimming cost V 3 bases and J 10 bases, with 15 bases left between them. CDR1 is KGHSH and CDR2 is LQKENI in the germline V gene.